This TCR beta chain was found in a study of T cell clonality in common variable immunodeficiency. This clone was counted at least ten times. The read comes to an end 3 residues before the CDR3 does, leaving the germline J gene to fill in the end. V was cut by 0 bases and J by 4 bases, with 13 bases left in between. The CDR3 covers 15 residues. Germline-derived CDR1 and CDR2 are SGHNT and YYREEE (reference sequence). The repertoire was sequenced with immunoSEQ multiplex PCR; TCRdb's copy has only in-frame clones and lacks some. The sample yields about 34,000 clones, without any singletons. The chain has TRBV5-4 and TRBJ1-1, with D possibly TRBD1 on 6 matching bases. The clonotype originates from a person aged 18 to 70 in good health. The sequenced material came from peripheral blood mononuclear cells. This chain's CDR3 is CASSLEGGVGTEAFF. Partial CDR3 DNA: TGTGCCAGCAGCTTGGAGGGGGGGGTGGGCACTGAA.